The following is a T cell receptor (beta chain) sequence with its context. Its target is not known. The record originates from a study of shared clonotypes between healthy human individuals. Study results and limitations: Collection of samples was limited to blood; tissue repertoires likely differ.

V shed 4 bases and J shed 3 bases, with 13 bases lying between them. Per the germline V gene, CDR1 is MDHEN and CDR2 is SYDVKM. The CDR3 covers 15 residues. Sequencing was at deep level. Data came from immunoSEQ multiplex PCR; TCRdb stores just in-frame clones and leaves some out. The top ten clones hold about 0.064% of a sample with approximately 530,000 clones, approximately 95% of them seen once. What was sequenced was naive CD4+ T cells sorted from blood. Subset meaning: CD45RA+ positively selected. V and J are TRBV28 and TRBJ1-3; D may be TRBD1 (5 bases). This TCR was recovered from a woman aged 25 to 39 in good health. As DNA, the CDR3 is TGTGCCAGCAGTTCCTGGGGGGGTGATGGAAACACCATATATTTT. It encodes CASSSWGGDGNTIYF.